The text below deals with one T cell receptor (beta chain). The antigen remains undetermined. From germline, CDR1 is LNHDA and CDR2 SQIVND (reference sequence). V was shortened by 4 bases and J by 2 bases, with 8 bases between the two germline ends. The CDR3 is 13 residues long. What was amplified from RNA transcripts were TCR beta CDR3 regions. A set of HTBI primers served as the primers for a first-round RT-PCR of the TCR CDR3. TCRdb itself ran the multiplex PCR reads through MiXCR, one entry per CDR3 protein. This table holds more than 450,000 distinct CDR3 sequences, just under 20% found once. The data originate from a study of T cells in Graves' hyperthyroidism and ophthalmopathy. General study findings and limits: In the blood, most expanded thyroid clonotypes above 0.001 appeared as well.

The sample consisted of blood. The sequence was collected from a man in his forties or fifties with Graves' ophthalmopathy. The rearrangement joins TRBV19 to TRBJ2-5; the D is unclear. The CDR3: CASSKTIQETQYF. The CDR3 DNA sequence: TGTGCCAGTAGTAAAACTATACAAGAGACCCAGTACTTC.